The 24 T cell receptor beta chains below were found in one sample sequenced in a study of blood T cells in healthy people across ages. For the second PCR, which ran for roughly 7 to 11 cycles, a sample-barcoded 5' primer and a J-beta primer mix were used. MiXCR, applied by TCRdb to the 5' RACE reads, yields one record per CDR3 protein. The sample records 600,000 to 1,000,000 distinct CDR3 sequences, over 45% being singletons. Sequencing was performed on blood. These receptors were taken from a man aged 30-40 years in good health.

Worth noting for this clonotype: At one boundary the junction diverges from the germline segment, which might be a read error. The chain links TRBV20-1 to TRBJ1-2; a weak D match, TRBD1 (6 bases). The CDR3 spans 13 residues. CDR1 and CDR2 (germline): DFQATT, SNEGSKA (reference sequence). In DNA, the CDR3 is TGCAGTGCTGATCCGGGGGGGCGGTATGGCTGCACCTTC. Translating gives CSADPGGRYGCTF.

The rearrangement uses TRBV5-1 and TRBJ1-1; D is possibly TRBD1 (5 bases). This CDR3 contains 14 residues. Between the trimmed V and J ends, which lost 2 bases and 5 bases, there was a span of 13 bases. The germline V gene encodes CDR1 SGHRS and CDR2 YFSETQ. CDR3 region: CASSFNGEGTEAFF. The CDR3 DNA is TGCGCCAGCAGCTTTAATGGGGAGGGGACTGAAGCTTTCTTT. The whole variable domain, remainder taken from reference TRBV5-1 and TRBJ1-1, is KAGVTQTPRYLIKTRGQQVTLSCSPISGHRSVSWYQQTPGQGLQFLFEYFSETQRNKGNFPGRFSGRQFSNSRSEMNVSTLELGDSALYLCASSFNGEGTEAFFGQGTRLTVV.

This clonotype showed up just a few times. The rearrangement links TRBV9 to TRBJ1-2; D remains unclear. Trimming removed 0 bases at V and 7 bases at J, with 13 bases between. Germline V gives CDR1 SGDLS, CDR2 YYNGEE. The CDR3 runs to 14 residues. The chain's CDR3 is CASSVGQVPFGYTF. The CDR3 DNA reads TGTGCCAGCAGCGTAGGTCAGGTTCCGTTTGGCTACACCTTC. Combining the CDR3 with reference TRBV9 and TRBJ1-2 gives the whole variable domain DSGVTQTPKHLITATGQRVTLRCSPRSGDLSVYWYQQSLDQGLQFLIQYYNGEERAKGNILERFSAQQFPDLHSELNLSSLELGDSALYFCASSVGQVPFGYTFGSGTRLTVV.

This clonotype occurred a few times. The gene calls are TRBV6-4 and TRBJ2-1; TRBD2 matches 15 bases. This CDR3 region has 18 residues. V gave up 8 bases and J gave up 7 bases; unmatched junction bases: 15. CDR1 and CDR2 from the germline V gene are MRHNA and SNTAGT. Here the CDR3 reads CASSKSGAGLAGGNEQFF. DNA of the CDR3: TGTGCCAGCTCAAAAAGTGGAGCCGGACTAGCGGGAGGGAATGAGCAGTTCTTC.

The rearrangement uses TRBV20-1 and TRBJ2-3; D remains ambiguous. CDR1 DFQATT and CDR2 SNEGSKA come from the germline V gene (reference sequence). The CDR3 covers 10 residues. Deletions cut 6 bases from V and 5 bases from J, with 6 bases between. As DNA, the CDR3 is TGCAGTGCCCGCAGAGATACGCAGTATTTT. Encoded protein: CSARRDTQYF.

The chain carries TRBV7-2 and TRBJ2-7; 12 nucleotides line up with TRBD2. CDR1 and CDR2 (germline): SGHTA, FQGNSA. V lost 1 base to trimming and J lost 0 bases; unmatched junction nucleotides: 7. This CDR3 spans 18 amino acids. The CDR3 region has the DNA TGTGCCAGCAGCTTAGAAGGTCTAGCGGGAGGGAGCTCCTACGAGCAGTACTTC. Protein: CASSLEGLAGGSSYEQYF.

This chain links TRBV7-9 with TRBJ1-5; a weak D match, TRBD1 (5 bases). The CDR3 is made up of 15 amino acids. V lost 1 base to trimming and J lost 6 bases, with 13 bases between them. CDR1 and CDR2 from the germline V gene are SEHNR and FQNEAQ (reference sequence). As DNA, the CDR3 is TGTGCCAGCAGCTTAGGATTGGACAAACGTCAGCCCCAGCATTTT. Its protein is CASSLGLDKRQPQHF.

This clonotype appeared a few times. The CDR3 loop reads CASSYTGTGIYEQYF. CDR3 coding DNA: TGTGCCAGCAGTTACACCGGGACTGGGATTTACGAGCAGTACTTC. The chain links TRBV6-2 or TRBV6-3 to TRBJ2-7, with D possibly being TRBD2 (6 bases). The CDR3 consists of 15 residues. Germline assignment: CDR1 MNHEY and CDR2 SVGEGT. V was shortened by 2 bases and J by 4 bases, with 15 bases between the two germline ends.

This clonotype has a handful of counts. This sequence joins TRBV5-1 and TRBJ2-7, with D possibly being TRBD1 (5 bases). CDR1 and CDR2 from the germline V gene are SGHRS and YFSETQ. CDR3 length: 14 amino acids. Trimming pared 0 bases from V and 2 bases from J, leaving 9 bases between. The CDR3 bases are TGCGCCAGCAGCTTGGATCAGGGTACCTACGAGCAGTACTTC. It encodes CASSLDQGTYEQYF.

This chain joins TRBV2 and TRBJ1-5, with 7 bases that match TRBD1. The CDR3 runs to 14 residues. V was pared by 7 bases and J by 7 bases, with 10 bases of the junction left unmatched. Germline assignment: CDR1 SNHLY and CDR2 FYNNEI. The DNA of the CDR3 is TGTGCCAGCAAAAGGGAGCAACAGGGGCAGCCCCAGCATTTT. This sequence encodes CASKREQQGQPQHF.

The chain recombines TRBV5-1 with TRBJ2-1; 7 bases align to TRBD2. The ends lost 5 bases at V and 4 bases at J; junction bases unmatched: 3. CDR3 length: 13 residues. The germline CDR1 and CDR2 sequences are SGHRS and YFSETQ. CDR3: CASSGEGYNEQFF. The CDR3 DNA sequence: TGCGCCAGCAGTGGGGAGGGATACAATGAGCAGTTCTTC.

The chain carries TRBV5-1 and TRBJ2-3, with a possible D match to TRBD2 (6 bases). This CDR3 has 15 amino acids. The V gene lost 0 bases and the J gene lost 5 bases, with 13 bases spanning the gap. Germline V gene sequence: CDR1 SGHRS, CDR2 YFSETQ. The CDR3 region is CASSLGQNGRDTQYF. The CDR3 nucleotides read TGCGCCAGCAGCTTGGGGCAGAACGGGAGAGATACGCAGTATTTT.

This clonotype was detected a few times. The chain links TRBV9 to TRBJ2-1, with D perhaps given as TRBD1 or TRBD2 (5 bases each). Germline assignment: CDR1 SGDLS and CDR2 YYNGEE. Trimming removed 3 bases at V and 7 bases at J, with 11 bases between. The CDR3 consists of 13 residues. CDR3 sequence (DNA): TGTGCCAGCAGCGCCTCGGGGCATAATGAGCAGTTCTTC. Translating gives CASSASGHNEQFF.

In the case of this clonotype: One end of the junction fails to match germline, which may point to a read error. The genes are TRBV4-3 and TRBJ2-3; D may be TRBD1 or TRBD2 (5 bases each). The CDR3 loop spans 15 amino acids. Germline V gives CDR1 LGHNA, CDR2 YSLEER. This chain's CDR3 is CASSQVLGVTDTRYF. As DNA, the CDR3 is TGCGCCAGCAGCCAAGTTTTGGGGGTTACAGATACGCGGTATTTT.

The V call is TRBV27, the J call TRBJ2-5, with no clear D. Germline CDR1 reads MNHEY; CDR2 reads SMNVEV (reference sequence). This CDR3 region has 13 residues. Trimming left V 3 bases short and J 11 bases short, with 16 bases between. CDR3 sequence (DNA): TGTGCCAGCAGTTTTGGAACAGACAATGGGCAGTACTTC. It specifies CASSFGTDNGQYF.

Written as DNA, the CDR3 is TGTGCCAGCAGTCCTAGGGTGGGCAGGGAGAGAAAGACCCAGTACTTC. Translating gives CASSPRVGRERKTQYF. The chain carries TRBV12-3 or TRBV12-4 and TRBJ2-5; D is tentatively TRBD1 or TRBD2 (5 bases each). Trimming stripped 5 bases from V and 6 bases from J, with 22 bases between. The length of the CDR3 is 16 residues.

The J gene is TRBJ1-2, the V gene TRBV29-1, with D possibly matching TRBD1 (6 bases). V lost 6 bases to trimming and J lost 0 bases, with 11 bases between them. This CDR3 comprises 13 residues. Germline loops: CDR1 SQVTM, CDR2 ANQGSEA. The CDR3 coding sequence is TGCAGCGTCAAACAGGGTACTAACTATGGCTACACCTTC. It encodes CSVKQGTNYGYTF. Complete variable domain (other parts from reference TRBV29-1 and TRBJ1-2): SAVISQKPSRDICQRGTSLTIQCQVDSQVTMMFWYRQQPGQSLTLIATANQGSEATYESGFVIDKFPISRPNLTFSTLTVSNMSPEDSSIYLCSVKQGTNYGYTFGSGTRLTVV.

The V and J genes are TRBV12-3 or TRBV12-4 and TRBJ1-1; no definite D call. This CDR3 is 13 amino acids long. Trimming shortened V by 3 bases and J by 3 bases, and 8 bases separated the two germline ends. CDR3 nucleotides: TGTGCCAGCAGTTTGCAGGCTCACACTGAAGCTTTCTTT. As protein: CASSLQAHTEAFF.

The rearrangement links TRBV6-2 or TRBV6-3 to TRBJ1-5, with 8 bases matching TRBD1. Per germline, CDR1 MNHEY and CDR2 SVGEGT. The ends lost 6 bases at V and 3 bases at J; junction bases unmatched: 7. The CDR3 is made up of 15 amino acids. The CDR3 DNA reads TGTGCCAGCAGCAGGACAGGGACCTACAATCAGCCCCAGCATTTT. Translating gives CASSRTGTYNQPQHF.

This clonotype has only one observation. The rearrangement joins TRBV28 to TRBJ2-3, with a tentative D call TRBD2 (5 bases). Trimming stripped 8 bases from V and 8 bases from J, with 23 bases between. The germline CDR1 and CDR2 sequences are MDHEN and SYDVKM. The CDR3 contains 15 residues. CDR3 bases: TGTGCCAGCGCCGCTAGCAGACCAGCTCGAGTTACGCAGTATTTT. Encoded protein: CASAASRPARVTQYF.

The chain recombines TRBV7-3 with TRBJ2-5; D uncertain. The ends were cut back, 5 bases at V and 4 bases at J, with 14 bases in the middle. The CDR3 is 14 residues long. CDR1 and CDR2 from the germline V gene are SGHTA and FQGTGA. The CDR3 protein is CASSPVLMRETQYF. CDR3 DNA sequence: TGTGCCAGCAGCCCCGTTCTTATGAGAGAGACCCAGTACTTC.

J is TRBJ2-3 and V is TRBV7-2, with unresolved D. Trimming removed 2 bases from V and 2 bases from J, with 8 bases in between. Looked up from germline, CDR1 is SGHTA and CDR2 is FQGNSA. CDR3 size: 14 residues. The CDR3 sequence: CASSLNYFTDTQYF. As DNA, the CDR3 is TGTGCCAGCAGCTTAAACTACTTCACAGATACGCAGTATTTT.

The chain joins TRBV2 to TRBJ2-1; D is uncertain. Trimming removed 2 bases at V and 9 bases at J, with 8 bases between. Germline V gene sequence: CDR1 SNHLY, CDR2 FYNNEI. This CDR3 region has 12 residues. This CDR3 is CASSELDSEQFF. The CDR3 nucleotides read TGTGCCAGCAGTGAACTAGATTCTGAGCAGTTCTTC.

V is TRBV6-2 or TRBV6-3 and J is TRBJ2-5, with a weak D call TRBD2 (6 bases). The DNA end is more similar to TRBJ2-7, so the J call may be wrong. The CDR3 extends over 12 amino acids. Germline V CDR1 and CDR2: MNHEY, SVGEGT. The CDR3 DNA follows: TGTGCCAGCCGGGACTCGCCCTACGAGCAGTACTTC. Its translation is CASRDSPYEQYF.